The present T cell receptor beta chain was sequenced within a study of a mutant IDH1 vaccine in newly diagnosed glioma (dated by TCRdb to the early 2020s). Regarding the research as a whole: Vaccination started 4-6 weeks after radiotherapy alone, or was given together with temozolomide cycles in the groups whose treatment included chemotherapy. The 32 treated patients were roughly 62% male and roughly 40% female, with a mean age of around 40 years. Prior to enrollment, standard therapy consisting of radiotherapy alone, temozolomide alone, or radiochemotherapy with temozolomide had been administered to patients, with the combination being received by most patients. The week-35 safety follow-up took place at visit V12, and the week-47 end of study took place at visit V13. Peripheral blood was collected at six visits: V03 (baseline), V05, V07, V10, V12 and V13. Longitudinal TCRB deep sequencing was done for 25 treated patients, wherever samples were available for exploratory analyses. What the work shows at the level of the full study, not this receptor alone: Selection of PBMC samples for TCRB deep sequencing was based on availability. Pseudoprogression appeared unrelated to alterations in the top peripheral T cell clonotypes detected by TCRB sequencing. Across multiple MHC alleles, vaccine-induced immune responses were seen in nearly 95% of patients. It was noted by the authors that analyses of patient blood samples could not be reproduced owing to sample limitations.

Of note for this clone: Its target antigen remains unknown. Base qualities are not at hand, and no much larger clone is one base apart.

The junction shows trimming of 1 base on V and 2 bases on J, plus 12 bases between the germline ends. CDR1 SGHNT and CDR2 YENEEA were looked up in the germline V gene. The CDR3 runs 15 amino acids, cysteine and phenylalanine included. Only the CDR3 DNA is retained, 45 bases long and in frame from the first base. The meaning of the sample's time point label: week 35, safety follow-up. Each vaccine dose was 300 ug of a 20-mer mutant IDH1 peptide in Montanide, given subcutaneously with topical imiquimod. Across visits V03 through V10, patients got a total of eight vaccinations, given in weeks 1, 3, 5, 7, 11, 15, 19 and 23. All donors had newly diagnosed IDH1-mutant astrocytomas of WHO grade 3 or 4 that showed loss of nuclear ATRX. The samples were drawn from NOA16, a multicentre, single-arm, open-label phase I trial in Germany that tested a mutant IDH1 peptide vaccine in humans for the first time. Genomic DNA for TCRB sequencing was isolated from EDTA blood with the DNeasy Blood and Tissue Kit.

Library generation was performed with the immunoSEQ multiplex PCR assay. The hsTCRB Kit was used according to the manufacturer's protocol to amplify rearranged TCR beta chain sequences. An Illumina MiSeq was used to sequence the TCRB libraries. The authors' analysis ran thus. Demultiplexing, trimming and gene mapping were performed with the kit vendor's proprietary platform. Imported from immuneACCESS, the table was reduced by TCRdb to in-frame sequences with V and J called. These copies leave out some clones; in studies compared against another copy, an unresolved V gene accounts for under half, and the cause of the remainder is not known. Clone size and the V and J calls come from that table; the DNA yielded D and trimming. The sample yields some 29,000 clones; under 80% were counted once. Clones ranked in the top ten supply 6.5% to 9.5% of the sample.

The origin of this receptor is a man aged 50 to 59 with glioma. The rearrangement combines TRBV11-3 with TRBJ2-7, with TRBD1 perhaps the D gene, on 6 matching bases. Sequencing used PBMCs, obtained from a glioma patient whose treatment included an IDH1 peptide vaccine. Here the CDR3 is given as CASSLGPGETYEQYF. The DNA sequence reads TGTGCCAGCAGCTTAGGACCAGGGGAAACCTACGAGCAGTACTTC.